The 5 T cell receptor beta chains below come from one sample, sequenced in a study of T-cell memory formation after mild COVID-19. TCRdb re-derived calls from the 5' RACE reads in MiXCR, one entry per CDR3 protein. The table includes 250,000 to 400,000 distinct CDR3 sequences, 13% to 15% detected once. Sequenced material: PBMCs or a T cell subset sorted from them (not recorded which). The receptor source for this set is a man aged 18 to 30 who had mild COVID-19 (a few samples of this study predate the infection). Cell type and time point are not known.

The chain has TRBV28 and TRBJ1-1; TRBD1 aligns across 9 bases. This CDR3 is 18 amino acids long. The V and J ends lost 2 bases and 0 bases, in that order; junction bases with no gene match: 10. Germline V gives CDR1 MDHEN, CDR2 SYDVKM. Here the CDR3 reads CASSLGGTGWGMNTEAFF. The CDR3 nucleotides are TGTGCCAGCAGTTTAGGGGGGACAGGGTGGGGCATGAACACTGAAGCTTTCTTT.

In its sample, this clonotype was seen a few times. The chain recombines TRBV5-1 with TRBJ2-3, with D hard to call. V was shortened by 4 bases and J by 2 bases, with 11 bases between the two germline ends. CDR3 length: 14 residues. Germline V gene data show CDR1 as SGHRS and CDR2 as YFSETQ. This CDR3 reads CASSKTAYTDTQYF. The CDR3 DNA reads TGCGCCAGCAGCAAGACGGCCTACACAGATACGCAGTATTTT.

This clonotype was detected only a few times. The V call is TRBV7-6, the J call TRBJ1-1; TRBD1 matches 7 bases. The germline V gene encodes CDR1 SGHVS and CDR2 FNYEAQ. The CDR3 covers 13 residues. Germline trimming cut 4 bases from V and 6 bases from J; bases unmatched to any gene: 5. CDR3 sequence: CASSSMGQSEAFF. The CDR3 bases are TGTGCCAGCAGCTCGATGGGACAGTCTGAAGCTTTCTTT.

The V call is TRBV7-2, the J call TRBJ2-1; TRBD2 agrees at 10 bases. The CDR3 has 17 amino acids. The V gene's germline CDR1 is SGHTA and CDR2 FQGNSA. Trimming at V came to 1 base and at J to 4 bases, leaving 7 bases not matched to a gene. The CDR3 DNA follows: TGTGCCAGCAGCTTAGAAGGATCTAGCGGGGGTTACAATGAGCAGTTCTTC. Its protein product is CASSLEGSSGGYNEQFF. The entire variable domain, with the rest obtained from reference TRBV7-2 and TRBJ2-1, is as follows: GAGVSQSPSNKVTEKGKDVELRCDPISGHTALYWYRQSLGQGLEFLIYFQGNSAPDKSGLPSDRFSAERTGGSVSTLTIQRTQQEDSAVYLCASSLEGSSGGYNEQFFGPGTRLTVL.

The chain joins TRBV4-1 to TRBJ1-2; a possible D gene is TRBD1 (6 bases). V lost 1 base, J lost 4 bases, and 16 bases lay in between. CDR1 is MGHRA and CDR2 is YSYEKL in the germline V gene. The CDR3 length is 16 residues. CDR3 sequence: CASSQVAGVEGYGYTF. In DNA, the CDR3 is TGCGCCAGCAGCCAAGTGGCAGGGGTGGAGGGCTATGGCTACACCTTC.